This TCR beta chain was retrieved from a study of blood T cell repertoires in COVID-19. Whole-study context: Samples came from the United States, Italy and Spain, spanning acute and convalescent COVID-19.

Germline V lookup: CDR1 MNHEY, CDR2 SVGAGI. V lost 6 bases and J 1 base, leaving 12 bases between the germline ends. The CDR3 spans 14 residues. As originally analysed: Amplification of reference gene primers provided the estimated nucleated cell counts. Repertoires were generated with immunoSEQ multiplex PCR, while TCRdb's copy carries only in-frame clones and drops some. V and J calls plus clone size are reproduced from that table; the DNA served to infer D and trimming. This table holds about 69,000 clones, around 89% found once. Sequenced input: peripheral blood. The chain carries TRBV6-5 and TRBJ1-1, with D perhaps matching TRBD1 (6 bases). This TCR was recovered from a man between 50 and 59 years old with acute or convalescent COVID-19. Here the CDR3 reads CASRLLQGNTEAFF. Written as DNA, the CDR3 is TGTGCCAGCAGGCTCTTACAGGGGAACACTGAAGCTTTCTTT.